There are a few counts of the clone carrying this T cell receptor (beta chain). Its target is unknown. This CDR3 has 14 residues. The V end was cut by 0 bases, the J end by 5 bases, with 9 bases between. Germline values: CDR1 SGHRS, CDR2 YFSETQ. The record originates from a study of beta chain features in type 1 diabetes. Across the study: The study examined 107,917,701 sorted cells across all samples.

cDNA synthesis used the whole RNA isolate, giving expressed TCRB sequences. Around 3.5 million reads on average were seen across naive, central memory and regulatory T cell samples. Some clones are missing from TCRdb's copy, which holds only in-frame ones; the method was immunoSEQ multiplex PCR. Among about 160,000 clones listed, 7.5% to 9.5% were seen once. Whole-study findings and limits: Moderate yet significant TCRB CDR3 shortening was seen in Type 1 diabetes patients in all four CD4+ subsets.

V usage is TRBV5-1 and J usage is TRBJ2-4; maybe TRBD1 (5 bases). The sample was central memory CD4+ T cells from blood. This TCR was recovered from a young woman with type 1 diabetes. This CDR3 is CASSLEGSQNIQYF. The CDR3 bases are TGCGCCAGCAGCTTGGAGGGGTCCCAAAACATTCAGTACTTC.